Below, 32 T cell receptor beta chains from the same sample are listed, as sequenced in a study of blood T cell repertoires in COVID-19. This table comes from immunoSEQ multiplex PCR, and its TCRdb copy is limited to in-frame clones, with some not included. The data hold around 340,000 clones, with 85% to 90% observed a single time. Sample: PBMCs or T cells enriched from blood (not recorded which). Every receptor here comes from a woman in her thirties who had been exposed to COVID-19.

The gene calls are TRBV5-1 and TRBJ2-6; TRBD2 might be the D (6 bases). The CDR3 consists of 15 residues. Germline V gene sequence: CDR1 SGHRS, CDR2 YFSETQ. Trimming pared 6 bases from V and 0 bases from J, leaving 10 bases between. Written as DNA, the CDR3 is TGCGCCAGCACCCCAGCGGGCTCTGGGGCCAACGTCCTGACTTTC. This encodes CASTPAGSGANVLTF.

This clone has only a few counts. The rearrangement joins TRBV7-9 to TRBJ2-1; D possibly corresponds to TRBD2 (6 bases). Germline values: CDR1 SEHNR, CDR2 FQNEAQ (reference sequence). CDR3 length: 18 amino acids. The ends were cut back, 5 bases at V and 6 bases at J, with 26 bases in the middle. DNA for the CDR3: TGTGCCAGCAGCCGGAGGGAGTTTGGGCTAGCGCTAAGCAATGAGCAGTTCTTC. Its translation: CASSRREFGLALSNEQFF.

The chain carries TRBV7-3 and TRBJ2-1; 8 bases line up with TRBD1. Germline-derived CDR1 and CDR2 are SGHTA and FQGTGA. The CDR3 is 14 residues long. With V trimmed by 5 bases and J by 8 bases, 8 bases remained unmatched. The DNA of the CDR3 is TGTGCCAGCAGCATAGGACAGGGTCGGGATGAGCAGTTCTTC. Protein sequence: CASSIGQGRDEQFF.

This clone was recorded at least ten times. This rearrangement joins TRBV11-2 to TRBJ2-7; 8 bases agree with TRBD1. J gave up 4 bases and V 1 base, and 6 bases lay outside the gene matches. In germline, CDR1 is SGHAT, CDR2 FQNNGV. There are 15 residues in the CDR3. DNA of the CDR3: TGTGCCAGCAGCTTAGTCGGGACAGGTTTTTACGAGCAGTACTTC. This translates into CASSLVGTGFYEQYF.

The V gene is TRBV24-1, the J gene TRBJ2-1; 10 nucleotides align to TRBD1. This CDR3 spans 15 amino acids. The germline gives CDR1 KGHDR, CDR2 SFDVKD. V was clipped by 5 bases and J by 5 bases; unmatched bases: 5. This chain's CDR3 is CATSAPGQGNNEQFF. Written as DNA, the CDR3 is TGTGCCACCAGTGCCCCGGGACAGGGGAACAATGAGCAGTTCTTC.

The chain recombines TRBV14 with TRBJ2-3; D is ambiguous. The CDR3 spans 15 residues. V lost 4 bases, J lost 0 bases, and 11 bases lay in between. From germline, CDR1 is SGHDN and CDR2 FVKESK. CDR3 DNA: TGTGCCAGCAGCCTCGTCGGCGGCAGCACAGATACGCAGTATTTT. Protein sequence: CASSLVGGSTDTQYF.

CDR3 bases: TGTGCCAGTAGCAACGTCCCTGGCGGGTTAAGCTCCTACGAGCAGTACTTC. Protein sequence: CASSNVPGGLSSYEQYF. The rearrangement joins TRBV19 to TRBJ2-7, with D possibly being TRBD2 (5 bases). The germline V gene has CDR1 LNHDA and CDR2 SQIVND (reference sequence). CDR3 length: 17 residues. Trimming shortened V by 6 bases and J by 0 bases, and 21 bases separated the two germline ends.

The rearrangement joins TRBV6-5 to TRBJ2-7; tentatively, D is TRBD2 (6 bases). There are 13 residues in the CDR3. Germline V lookup: CDR1 MNHEY, CDR2 SVGAGI. V was shortened by 8 bases and J by 3 bases, with 14 bases between the two germline ends. Written as DNA, the CDR3 is TGTGCCAGCGGAAACGGGGGAGGCTACGAGCAGTACTTC. Translated: CASGNGGGYEQYF.

The rearrangement joins TRBV14 to TRBJ2-7; 12 positions match TRBD2. J gave up 5 bases and V 4 bases, and 6 bases lay outside the gene matches. The CDR3 consists of 15 residues. Germline CDR1 and CDR2: SGHDN and FVKESK. The CDR3 sequence is CASSPLTSGSHEQYF. The DNA for the CDR3 is TGTGCCAGCAGCCCACTGACTAGCGGGAGTCACGAGCAGTACTTC.

CDR3 residues: CASRTSGNTGELFF. The CDR3 DNA is TGTGCCAGCAGGACTAGCGGCAACACCGGGGAGCTGTTTTTT. The V call is TRBV2, the J call TRBJ2-2; 9 bases agree with TRBD2. Germline values: CDR1 SNHLY, CDR2 FYNNEI. The CDR3 length is 14 residues. J was trimmed by 2 bases and V by 6 bases; bases with no gene match: 1.

The chain uses TRBV5-1 and TRBJ2-2; maybe TRBD1 (6 bases). The CDR3 consists of 15 residues. CDR1 and CDR2 from the germline V gene are SGHRS and YFSETQ. Between the trimmed V and J ends, which lost 3 bases and 7 bases, there was a span of 16 bases. Here the CDR3 DNA reads TGCGCCAGCAGCTGGGATTACAGGGCTGGCGGGGAGCTGTTTTTT. It encodes CASSWDYRAGGELFF. Using reference TRBV5-1 and TRBJ2-2 for the parts outside the CDR3, the full variable domain is KAGVTQTPRYLIKTRGQQVTLSCSPISGHRSVSWYQQTPGQGLQFLFEYFSETQRNKGNFPGRFSGRQFSNSRSEMNVSTLELGDSALYLCASSWDYRAGGELFFGEGSRLTVL.

The genes are TRBV9 and TRBJ2-7; tentatively, D is TRBD1 (6 bases). The V gene lost 2 bases and the J gene lost 5 bases, with 11 bases spanning the gap. Germline CDR1 and CDR2: SGDLS and YYNGEE. There are 13 residues in the CDR3. CDR3 DNA sequence: TGTGCCAGCAGCGTTGGAGACAGGAACGAGCAGTACTTC. Translated: CASSVGDRNEQYF.

The V call is TRBV3-1 (or the pseudogene TRBV3-2), the J call TRBJ2-5; 8 bases line up with TRBD1. The CDR3 sequence is 15 residues long. CDR1 is LGHDT, CDR2 YNNKEL, per germline (reference sequence). Unmatched junction bases numbered 6, after V lost 1 base and J lost 5 bases. CDR3 loop: CASSQVQGARETQYF. As DNA, the CDR3 is TGTGCCAGCAGCCAAGTTCAGGGGGCGCGGGAGACCCAGTACTTC.

This chain uses TRBV11-3 with TRBJ2-7; D perhaps matches TRBD2 (6 bases). Trimming shortened V by 5 bases and J by 1 base, and 15 bases separated the two germline ends. The length of the CDR3 is 15 residues. Germline lookup yields CDR1 SGHNT and CDR2 YENEEA. CDR3 loop: CASSPYLADSYEQYF. CDR3 nucleotides: TGTGCCAGCAGCCCCTATTTAGCGGATTCCTACGAGCAGTACTTC.

The chain links TRBV7-9 to TRBJ1-6, with TRBD1 matching 7 bases. The V and J ends lost 9 bases and 7 bases, in that order; junction bases with no gene match: 12. This CDR3 comprises 15 residues. Looked up from germline, CDR1 is SEHNR and CDR2 is FQNEAQ (reference sequence). The CDR3 here is CASGPETGRNSPLHF. The CDR3 nucleotides are TGTGCCAGTGGGCCTGAGACAGGGAGGAATTCACCCCTCCACTTT.

This clone was observed a few times. The gene calls are TRBV2 and TRBJ2-7; D possibly corresponds to TRBD1 (5 bases). Trimming stripped 0 bases from V and 4 bases from J, with 13 bases between. The CDR3 length is 15 residues. The germline V gene has CDR1 SNHLY and CDR2 FYNNEI. CDR3 loop: CASSEAQVTLYEQYF. For the CDR3, the DNA is TGTGCCAGCAGTGAAGCACAGGTTACCCTTTACGAGCAGTACTTC.

The chain recombines TRBV9 with TRBJ1-6, with TRBD1 identical over 9 bases. The V and J ends lost 0 bases and 10 bases, in that order; junction bases with no gene match: 2. The CDR3 is made up of 14 amino acids. The germline V gene has CDR1 SGDLS and CDR2 YYNGEE. CDR3 DNA sequence: TGTGCCAGCAGCGTAGGGACAGGGGAGTCACCCCTCCACTTT. Protein: CASSVGTGESPLHF.

Here the CDR3 reads CASSSFPGQGYEQYF. CDR3 DNA sequence: TGTGCCAGCAGCTCCTTTCCGGGACAGGGGTACGAGCAGTACTTC. The J gene is TRBJ2-7, the V gene TRBV7-3, with 10 positions matching TRBD1. Per the germline V gene, CDR1 is SGHTA and CDR2 is FQGTGA. J gave up 4 bases and V 4 bases, and 7 bases lay outside the gene matches. The CDR3 contains 15 residues.

The chain joins TRBV11-2 to TRBJ2-7; TRBD1 might be the D (5 bases). Germline V lookup: CDR1 SGHAT, CDR2 FQNNGV. V was cut by 2 bases and J by 4 bases, with 12 bases left in between. The CDR3 length is 14 residues. The CDR3 loop is CASSLRQFLYEQYF. The CDR3 nucleotides read TGTGCCAGCAGCTTACGACAGTTTCTTTACGAGCAGTACTTC.

The V call is TRBV18, the J call TRBJ2-2, with D maybe TRBD1 (6 bases). V dropped 2 bases and J dropped 0 bases, with 10 bases sitting between them. This CDR3 region has 16 residues. The V gene's germline CDR1 is KGHSH and CDR2 LQKENI. The CDR3 is CASSPLNRANTGELFF. The CDR3 DNA reads TGTGCCAGCTCACCATTGAACAGGGCGAACACCGGGGAGCTGTTTTTT.

The chain carries TRBV30 and TRBJ1-5; 7 bases are a match to TRBD1. V lost 0 bases and J lost 1; bases outside the gene matches: 3. The germline CDR1 and CDR2 sequences are GTSNPN and SVGIG (reference sequence). The CDR3 covers 15 residues. CDR3 sequence (DNA): TGTGCCTGGAGTGTTGGGACAGCCAGCAATCAGCCCCAGCATTTT. It yields the protein CAWSVGTASNQPQHF.

The sample holds one count of this clone. V is TRBV6-1 and J is TRBJ2-2; 9 bases are shared with TRBD2. J was trimmed by 4 bases and V by 0 bases; bases with no gene match: 6. This CDR3 is 17 amino acids long. Per the germline V gene, CDR1 is MNHNS and CDR2 is SASEGT. The CDR3 loop is CASSEATSGYSTGELFF. DNA of the CDR3: TGTGCCAGCAGTGAAGCGACTAGCGGTTACAGCACCGGGGAGCTGTTTTTT.

The chain recombines TRBV12-3 or TRBV12-4 with TRBJ2-1; D is possibly TRBD2 (5 bases). Trimming took 5 bases from V and 10 from J, leaving 9 bases between them. The CDR3 is 11 residues long. CDR3 sequence: CASSRGREQFF. CDR3 nucleotides: TGTGCCAGCAGTAGAGGGCGCGAGCAGTTCTTC.

This rearrangement joins TRBV27 to TRBJ1-1; 9 bases map to TRBD1. Per the germline V gene, CDR1 is MNHEY and CDR2 is SMNVEV (reference sequence). J was trimmed by 5 bases and V by 4 bases; bases with no gene match: 8. The CDR3 extends over 15 amino acids. The CDR3 loop reads CASSSPGQGGTEAFF. The CDR3 nucleotides read TGTGCCAGCAGTTCGCCGGGACAGGGAGGGACTGAAGCTTTCTTT.

The chain links TRBV6-5 to TRBJ1-1; TRBD1 matches at 7 bases. The CDR3 has 12 amino acids. Germline trimming cut 7 bases from V and 7 bases from J; bases unmatched to any gene: 6. Germline V gives CDR1 MNHEY, CDR2 SVGAGI. Here the CDR3 reads CASNNWDSEAFF. CDR3 nucleotides: TGTGCCAGCAATAATTGGGACAGTGAAGCTTTCTTT.

The sample holds a few counts of this clone. The genes are TRBV28 and TRBJ2-5; D call uncertain. CDR3 length: 12 residues. Germline CDR1 reads MDHEN; CDR2 reads SYDVKM. With 8 bases removed from V and 5 bases from J, the gap between germline ends came to 12 bases. The chain's CDR3 is CASDGGFETQYF. CDR3 DNA: TGTGCCAGCGACGGCGGCTTCGAGACCCAGTACTTC.

The rearrangement uses TRBV5-6 and TRBJ1-5; D is perhaps TRBD1 (5 bases). V was cut by 6 bases and J by 5 bases, with 24 bases left in between. The CDR3 consists of 17 residues. Germline CDR1 reads SGHDT; CDR2 reads YYEEEE. The CDR3: CASTTLRGRSPDQPQHF. CDR3 DNA sequence: TGTGCCAGCACCACCCTGCGGGGACGGAGCCCCGATCAGCCCCAGCATTTT.

The chain employs TRBV5-1 and TRBJ1-2; 7 bases line up with TRBD1. Trimming at V came to 2 bases and at J to 7 bases, leaving 20 bases not matched to a gene. Germline values: CDR1 SGHRS, CDR2 YFSETQ. The length of the CDR3 is 18 residues. DNA of the CDR3: TGCGCCAGCAGCTTTCGGTCCGTAAGGACAGGTGGGCCCCGTGGCTACACCTTC. It codes for CASSFRSVRTGGPRGYTF.

The V gene is TRBV5-4, the J gene TRBJ2-7; maybe TRBD2 (5 bases). The CDR3 has 13 residues. Germline assignment: CDR1 SGHNT and CDR2 YYREEE (reference sequence). V lost 2 bases, J lost 6 bases, and 12 bases lay in between. The CDR3 DNA reads as TGTGCCAGCAGCTTCCAAACCGCGGGCGAGCAGTACTTC. Translated: CASSFQTAGEQYF.

The chain is built from TRBV30 and TRBJ2-1, with TRBD2 matching over 13 bases. The germline V gene encodes CDR1 GTSNPN and CDR2 SVGIG (reference sequence). J was trimmed by 5 bases and V by 4 bases; bases with no gene match: 5. The CDR3 covers 15 residues. The CDR3 nucleotides read TGTGCCTGGACAGCCGGGACTAGCGGGAACAATGAGCAGTTCTTC. As protein: CAWTAGTSGNNEQFF.

The chain employs TRBV27 and TRBJ2-1; 13 bases align to TRBD2. The CDR3 totals 15 residues. Germline CDR1 reads MNHEY; CDR2 reads SMNVEV (reference sequence). The V segment lost 5 bases and the J segment 14 bases; nucleotides outside the gene matches: 12. CDR3 nucleotides: TGTGCCAGCAGTAGCAGACTAGCGGGAGGACCGAGTGAGTTCTTC. The encoded protein is CASSSRLAGGPSEFF.

V usage is TRBV7-9 and J usage is TRBJ2-2; D unresolved. CDR1 is SEHNR, CDR2 FQNEAQ, per germline (reference sequence). This CDR3 spans 16 amino acids. With 2 bases removed from V and 7 bases from J, the gap between germline ends came to 17 bases. This chain's CDR3 is CASSLSDTVRRGELFF. In nucleotides, the CDR3 is TGTGCCAGCAGCTTAAGTGACACGGTACGACGCGGGGAGCTGTTTTTT.